This T cell receptor beta chain stems from a study of patients and donors after allogeneic stem cell transplantation. In TCRdb, the RT-PCR reads were re-called with MiXCR into one record per CDR3 protein. Found here are 900,000 to 1,000,000 distinct CDR3 sequences, approximately 19% of them singletons; the top ten hold around 6%. This clonotype was seen once. The V gene lost 4 bases and the J gene lost 1 base, with 14 bases spanning the gap. Germline CDR1 reads LNHNV; CDR2 reads YYDKDF (reference sequence). This CDR3 spans 15 amino acids. The sequence was collected from a human donor who was either an allogeneic HSCT recipient or a stem cell or donor lymphocyte infusion donor (not recorded which). It is not recorded whose cells these are; they may come from a transplant donor. The chain combines TRBV15 with TRBJ2-7; perhaps TRBD1 as D (5 bases). The sequencing input was blood, either unsorted or a sorted T cell fraction (not recorded which). The CDR3 DNA reads TGTGCCACCAGCAAAGACAGTAGTCATTCCTACGAGCAGTACTTC. Encoded protein: CATSKDSSHSYEQYF.